What follows describes a single T cell receptor (beta chain). Its antigen is currently unknown. The sample is drawn from a study of cytomegalovirus exposure and HLA in healthy donors. General study findings and limits: A further, later analysis showed that HLA-associated TCR beta chains (compared with equally common others) were more clonally expanded.

V lost 3 bases to trimming and J lost 7 bases; unmatched junction nucleotides: 4. CDR3 length equals 12 residues. The germline V gene encodes CDR1 GTSNPN and CDR2 SVGIG (reference sequence). PCR primers comprised 60 Vbeta and 13 Jbeta primers. Profiling relied on immunoSEQ multiplex PCR, and the TCRdb table lists in-frame clones only, not all of them. Its listing shows 140,000 or so clones. Sequences were obtained from PBMCs. This rearrangement joins TRBV30 to TRBJ2-7; 9 bases match TRBD2. The TCR sequence derives from a male donor in good health and CMV-seronegative. CDR3 residues: CAWSGTSREQYF. CDR3 nucleotides: TGTGCCTGGAGCGGGACTAGCAGGGAGCAGTACTTC. Combining the CDR3 with reference TRBV30 and TRBJ2-7 gives the whole variable domain SQTIHQWPATLVQPVGSPLSLECTVEGTSNPNLYWYRQAAGRGLQLLFYSVGIGQISSEVPQNLSASRPQDRQFILSSKKLLLSDSGFYLCAWSGTSREQYFGPGTRLTVT.